The rows below give T cell receptor beta chains drawn from one sample of a study of blood T cell repertoires in COVID-19. This table comes from immunoSEQ multiplex PCR, and its TCRdb copy is limited to in-frame clones, with some not included. This table holds roughly 150,000 clones, roughly 86% found once. Specimen: peripheral blood. Receptors originate from a woman over 75 with COVID-19, enrolled during active disease. Each CDR3 is given with its conserved first and last residue. The D gene is left open where the match is weak. Rows may omit the clone size; those that give it use once, few, many or a size class.

j_call clone_size v_call d_call cdr3_aa cdr3_nt
TRBJ1-5 NA TRBV27 TRBD1 CASSLGTGATEHF TGTGCCAGCAGCCTTGGTACAGGGGCGACGGAGCATTTT
TRBJ2-7 NA TRBV28 TRBD1 CASSLPGDRGYEQYF TGTGCCAGCAGTTTACCCGGGGACAGGGGGTACGAGCAGTACTTC
TRBJ2-2 NA TRBV11-2 NA CASSLFSRNTGELFF TGTGCCAGCAGCTTATTCTCCAGGAACACCGGGGAGCTGTTTTTT
TRBJ1-5 NA TRBV6-4 NA CASSVEGGNQPQHF TGTGCCAGCAGTGTCGAAGGAGGCAATCAGCCCCAGCATTTT
TRBJ2-1 NA TRBV11-2 TRBD2 CASSLRLAGVGNEQFF TGTGCCAGCAGCCTACGACTAGCGGGAGTGGGTAATGAGCAGTTCTTC
TRBJ2-5 NA TRBV6-5 NA CASGTRRSVETQYF TGTGCCAGCGGTACCCGTAGGAGTGTGGAGACCCAGTACTTC
TRBJ2-3 NA TRBV5-6 NA CASSLIPFSTDTQYF TGTGCCAGCAGCTTAATCCCCTTTAGCACAGATACGCAGTATTTT
TRBJ2-5 NA TRBV18 TRBD1 CASSPDRVALQETQYF TGTGCCAGCTCACCTGACAGGGTGGCCCTCCAAGAGACCCAGTACTTC
TRBJ1-4 NA TRBV3-1/TRBV3-2 NA CASSQPDLVGGKLFF TGTGCCAGCAGCCAACCTGACCTGGTTGGGGGGAAACTGTTTTTT
TRBJ1-1 once TRBV28 TRBD1 CASSPGTGGSWTEAFF TGTGCCAGCAGCCCAGGGACAGGGGGCTCCTGGACTGAAGCTTTCTTT
TRBJ1-6 NA TRBV18 NA CASSPLPDGNNSPLHF TGTGCCAGCTCACCATTACCGGACGGGAATAATTCACCCCTCCACTTT
TRBJ2-7 NA TRBV7-8 TRBD2 CASSTGLANEQYF TGTGCCAGCAGCACGGGACTAGCGAACGAGCAGTACTTC
TRBJ2-2 NA TRBV7-9 TRBD1 CASSSGTETGELFF TGTGCCAGCAGCTCGGGGACAGAGACCGGGGAGCTGTTTTTT
TRBJ2-7 NA TRBV28 NA CASSLRAPEQYF TGTGCCAGCAGTCTCAGGGCACCCGAGCAGTACTTC
TRBJ1-2 NA TRBV2 NA CASSASGNYGYTF TGTGCCAGCAGTGCGTCAGGGAACTATGGCTACACCTTC
TRBJ2-3 NA TRBV2 NA CASSEEQKKTDTQYF TGTGCCAGCAGTGAGGAACAGAAAAAAACAGATACGCAGTATTTT
TRBJ1-5 NA TRBV5-4 NA CASSQGGGLGNQPQHF TGTGCCAGCAGCCAAGGGGGGGGGCTTGGTAATCAGCCCCAGCATTTT
TRBJ1-2 NA TRBV18 NA CASRQALNYGYTF TGTGCCAGCCGACAGGCTCTTAACTATGGCTACACCTTC
TRBJ2-7 NA TRBV10-3 NA CAISEGGGRGYEQYF TGTGCCATCAGTGAGGGTGGCGGAAGGGGATACGAGCAGTACTTC
TRBJ2-2 NA TRBV6-5 TRBD2 CASSWREGGGELFF TGTGCCAGCAGCTGGCGGGAGGGTGGCGGGGAGCTGTTTTTT
TRBJ2-2 once TRBV5-1 NA CASSLVGERTGELFF TGCGCCAGCAGCTTGGTCGGGGAGCGAACCGGGGAGCTGTTTTTT
TRBJ2-5 NA TRBV2 TRBD1 CAGQGYQETQYF TGTGCCGGACAGGGGTATCAAGAGACCCAGTACTTC
TRBJ2-1 once TRBV28 TRBD2 CASSLFGLGTRDNEQFF TGTGCCAGCAGTTTATTCGGCTTGGGGACTAGGGACAATGAGCAGTTCTTC
TRBJ1-1 NA TRBV3-1/TRBV3-2 NA CASSQDSPEAFF TGTGCCAGCAGCCAAGATAGTCCTGAAGCTTTCTTT
TRBJ1-4 NA TRBV3-1/TRBV3-2 TRBD1 CASSQVDRGDEKLFF TGTGCCAGCAGCCAAGTGGACAGGGGGGACGAAAAACTGTTTTTT
TRBJ1-4 NA TRBV25-1 NA CASSALDRLGEKLFF TGTGCCAGCAGTGCACTTGACAGGCTAGGTGAAAAACTGTTTTTT
TRBJ1-4 NA TRBV5-4 NA CASSSNREEKLFF TGTGCCAGCAGCTCCAACAGAGAGGAAAAACTGTTTTTT
TRBJ1-2 NA TRBV2 NA CASMAVRTYGYTF TGTGCCAGCATGGCCGTCCGGACTTATGGCTACACCTTC
TRBJ2-1 NA TRBV5-1 NA CASSLSGTPPGNEQFF TGCGCCAGCAGCTTGTCCGGGACACCGCCGGGCAATGAGCAGTTCTTC
TRBJ2-5 NA TRBV4-2 TRBD2 CASSPNSGRDVRETQYF TGTGCCAGCAGCCCCAATAGCGGGAGAGACGTCCGAGAGACCCAGTACTTC
TRBJ2-7 NA TRBV3-1/TRBV3-2 NA CASSQDEMRSRQYF TGTGCCAGCAGCCAAGACGAAATGAGGAGTCGGCAGTACTTC
TRBJ2-4 NA TRBV18 TRBD2 CASSPPLGLAGAKNIQYF TGTGCCAGCTCACCACCGCTGGGACTAGCGGGAGCCAAAAACATTCAGTACTTC
TRBJ2-3 NA TRBV9 NA CASSVAPLTDTQYF TGTGCCAGCAGCGTAGCCCCCTTGACAGATACGCAGTATTTT
TRBJ1-4 NA TRBV28 NA CASSLGGPGNEKLFF TGTGCCAGCAGTTTGGGGGGACCTGGGAATGAAAAACTGTTTTTT
TRBJ2-1 once TRBV5-1 NA CASRESLGSGSYNEQFF TGCGCCAGCAGAGAGTCTTTGGGCAGCGGCTCCTACAATGAGCAGTTCTTC
TRBJ1-5 NA TRBV27 TRBD1 CASSSQGPYQPQHF TGTGCCAGCAGTTCACAGGGGCCGTATCAGCCCCAGCATTTT
TRBJ2-2 NA TRBV3-1/TRBV3-2 TRBD1 CASSPGQGASTGELFF TGTGCCAGCAGCCCGGGACAGGGGGCGAGCACCGGGGAGCTGTTTTTT
TRBJ1-4 NA TRBV28 NA CASSPGRGLATNEKLFF TGTGCCAGCAGTCCCGGGAGGGGCCTTGCAACTAATGAAAAACTGTTTTTT
TRBJ2-3 few TRBV11-1 TRBD2 CASSSTASGSDTQYF TGTGCCAGCAGCTCGACGGCTAGCGGGAGTGATACGCAGTATTTT
TRBJ2-7 NA TRBV6-2/TRBV6-3 TRBD2 CASSYSAGVSSYEQYF TGTGCCAGCAGTTACTCAGCGGGAGTATCTTCCTACGAGCAGTACTTC
TRBJ2-7 NA TRBV5-1 TRBD1 CASSPDRGYYEQYF TGCGCCAGCAGCCCGGACAGGGGGTACTACGAGCAGTACTTC
TRBJ2-3 NA TRBV6-5 NA CASSYSRHRADTQYF TGTGCCAGCAGTTACTCGAGACACCGAGCAGATACGCAGTATTTT